Listed below are T cell receptor beta chains from one sample, sequenced in a study of human versus mouse CDR3 diversity and MHC coevolution. Profiled with immunoSEQ multiplex PCR; TCRdb holds only in-frame clones, not every one. The repertoire consists of 45,000 to 75,000 clones, with over 90% occurring once and the leading ten covering 18%. Source material: naive CD4+ T cells from blood. The receptor set was obtained from a person between 55 and 70 years old in good health. Both conserved end residues are part of each CDR3.

j_gene,v_gene,CDR3aa
TRBJ2-2,TRBV19,CASRQSGGELFF
TRBJ2-4,TRBV19,CASASGTSKNIQYF
TRBJ1-2,TRBV11-2,CASSPSPDKGYTF
TRBJ2-3,TRBV6-5,CASSETGITDTQYF
TRBJ2-2,TRBV9,CASSVGGLAVGTGELFF
TRBJ2-5,TRBV10-3,CAISGPSRQETQYF
TRBJ2-7,TRBV7-8,CASTPLEGAGEQYF
TRBJ2-1,TRBV18,CASSPGTSGSGNEQFF
TRBJ2-3,TRBV5-1,CASSPGTSTDTQYF
TRBJ2-7,TRBV21-1,CASSKAQVPDRVFIEQYF
TRBJ1-1,TRBV18,CASSPGQRNTEAFF
TRBJ1-1,TRBV9,CASSDQILNGAFF
TRBJ2-5,TRBV15,CATSRGQGKETQYF
TRBJ2-7,TRBV5-5,CASSLITGGSYEQYF
TRBJ2-3,TRBV7-9,CASSTGLAGVAQYF
TRBJ1-1,TRBV10-3,CASEGQGDTEAFF
TRBJ2-5,TRBV5-1,CASSGGLAEVQETQYF
TRBJ2-7,TRBV18,CASSSGTGGPYEQYF
TRBJ1-3,TRBV6-5,CASSGTGAGNTIYF
TRBJ2-3,TRBV7-2,CASSLRTSATDTQYF
TRBJ2-7,TRBV11-2,CASSTDGTGNFEQYF
TRBJ2-5,TRBV27,CASSFLASQETQYF
TRBJ2-7,TRBV11-2,CASSPGHGNEQYF
TRBJ1-4,TRBV6-5,CASSYGGVGEKLFF
TRBJ1-6,TRBV25-1,CASSAYRNSPLHF
TRBJ2-5,TRBV11-2,CASSQTSGSWETQYF